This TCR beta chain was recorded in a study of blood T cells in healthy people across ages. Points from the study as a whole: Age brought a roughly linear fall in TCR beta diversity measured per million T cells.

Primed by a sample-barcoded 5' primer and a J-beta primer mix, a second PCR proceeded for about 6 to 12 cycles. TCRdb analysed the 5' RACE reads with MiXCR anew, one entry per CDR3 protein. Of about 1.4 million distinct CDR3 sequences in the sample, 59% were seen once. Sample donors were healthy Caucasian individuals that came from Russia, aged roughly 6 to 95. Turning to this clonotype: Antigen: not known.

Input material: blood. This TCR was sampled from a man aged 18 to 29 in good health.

The CDR3 bases are TGTGCCAGCAGCCAAGCTTCCACTACTTCAAACTATGGCTACACCTTC. Its translation is CASSQASTTSNYGYTF. V and J are TRBV4-2 and TRBJ1-2; no clear D. Germline CDR1 and CDR2: LGHNA and YNFKEQ. The CDR3 loop spans 16 amino acids. V lost 1 base and J 2 bases, leaving 14 bases between the germline ends.